Presented here are 14 T cell receptor beta chains from one specimen sequenced in a study of tumor-infiltrating lymphocytes in localized non-small cell lung cancer (dated by TCRdb to about 2021). The method behind the library was the immunoSEQ multiplex PCR assay. As stored in TCRdb, this immuneACCESS dataset retains in-frame rearrangements with V and J assigned. A fraction of the clones does not appear; measured against another copy, unresolved V genes explain less than half of the discrepancy, and the remainder lacks a known reason. This sample has 5,500 to 6,500 clones in its table, and more than 65% of those were observed once. The top ten hold 6% of the sample. Sample: lung tumor tissue. The receptors come from a human donor with non-small cell lung cancer.

The chain carries TRBV10-3 and TRBJ2-4; D is uncertain. Germline CDR1 reads ENHRY; CDR2 reads SYGVKD. V shed 3 bases and J shed 0 bases, with 3 bases lying between them. The CDR3 is 13 amino acids. The CDR3 coding sequence is TGTGCCATCAGTGAAGGAGCCAAAAACATTCAGTACTTC. It specifies CAISEGAKNIQYF.

The chain has TRBV19 and TRBJ1-1, with 10 bases that match TRBD1. Trimming removed 4 bases from V and 4 bases from J; junction bases left unmatched: 6. This CDR3 region has 15 residues. The germline CDR1 and CDR2 sequences are LNHDA and SQIVND (reference sequence). CDR3 coding DNA: TGTGCCAGTAGTAGTCGGACAGGGGGGTTCACTGAAGCTTTCTTT. As protein: CASSSRTGGFTEAFF.

The chain uses TRBV6-5 and TRBJ1-2; TRBD1 matches 11 bases. CDR3 length: 14 residues. The ends lost 1 base at V and 7 bases at J; junction bases unmatched: 2. In germline, CDR1 is MNHEY, CDR2 SVGAGI. CDR3 amino acids: CASSYWGQGGGYTF. CDR3 DNA: TGTGCCAGCAGTTACTGGGGACAGGGGGGTGGCTACACCTTC.

The chain recombines TRBV15 with TRBJ1-1; no clear D gene. The CDR3 has 14 residues. The V gene's germline CDR1 is LNHNV and CDR2 YYDKDF (reference sequence). Trimming removed 1 base from V and 1 base from J, with 7 bases in between. For the CDR3, the DNA is TGTGCCACCAGCAGAGGGCGGGAGAACACTGAAGCTTTCTTT. Translation gives CATSRGRENTEAFF.

The chain uses TRBV10-3 and TRBJ1-3; a possible D gene is TRBD1 (5 bases). Germline assignment: CDR1 ENHRY and CDR2 SYGVKD. Trimming took off 2 bases at V and 2 bases at J, with 13 bases between the two ends. This CDR3 has 16 residues. The CDR3 DNA reads as TGTGCCATCAGTGAGCGCCAGGGTTTTGCTGGAAACACCATATATTTT. This gives the protein CAISERQGFAGNTIYF.

This sequence joins TRBV29-1 and TRBJ2-5; 12 bases are shared with TRBD1. This CDR3 is built from 14 residues. Germline CDR1 reads SQVTM; CDR2 reads ANQGSEA. The V gene end was trimmed by 6 bases and the J gene end by 7 bases; junction bases not matched to a gene: 9. The CDR3 here is CSVARDRGHPTQYF. The CDR3 nucleotides are TGCAGCGTAGCCCGGGACAGGGGGCATCCGACCCAGTACTTC.

The V and J genes are TRBV30 and TRBJ2-7, with 7 bases matching TRBD2. Looked up from germline, CDR1 is GTSNPN and CDR2 is SVGIG (reference sequence). Germline trimming cut 2 bases from V and 4 bases from J; bases unmatched to any gene: 5. CDR3 size: 13 residues. The CDR3 loop reads CAWSSGVGYEQYF. Here the CDR3 DNA reads TGTGCCTGGAGTAGCGGGGTTGGGTACGAGCAGTACTTC. Full variable domain (rest looked up from reference TRBV30 and TRBJ2-7): SQTIHQWPATLVQPVGSPLSLECTVEGTSNPNLYWYRQAAGRGLQLLFYSVGIGQISSEVPQNLSASRPQDRQFILSSKKLLLSDSGFYLCAWSSGVGYEQYFGPGTRLTVT.

This chain links TRBV29-1 with TRBJ1-4; 10 bases are a match to TRBD1. Looked up from germline, CDR1 is SQVTM and CDR2 is ANQGSEA. The J segment lost 7 bases and the V segment lost 7 bases, leaving 6 bases of the junction unmatched. This CDR3 region has 13 residues. The CDR3 nucleotides are TGCAGCGACCGGACAGGGGGGGTTGAAAAACTGTTTTTT. It codes for CSDRTGGVEKLFF.

This sequence joins TRBV18 and TRBJ2-2; no reliable D call. CDR3 length equals 11 residues. CDR1 is KGHSH, CDR2 LQKENI, per germline. Trimming took 3 bases from V and 7 from J, leaving 3 bases between them. The CDR3 nucleotides read TGTGCCAGCTCACCGGACGGGGAGCTGTTTTTT. As protein: CASSPDGELFF.

This rearrangement joins TRBV11-2 to TRBJ1-6; D not certain. This CDR3 spans 15 amino acids. Germline values: CDR1 SGHAT, CDR2 FQNNGV. Between the trimmed V and J ends, which lost 5 bases and 11 bases, there was a span of 19 bases. The CDR3 is CASSPPRGAGTPLHF. The DNA for the CDR3 is TGTGCCAGCAGCCCACCGCGGGGTGCGGGAACACCCCTCCACTTT.

The V and J genes are TRBV11-2 and TRBJ1-6; D unresolved. The germline V gene has CDR1 SGHAT and CDR2 FQNNGV. CDR3 size: 14 residues. Trimming cost V 1 base and J 10 bases, with 11 bases left between them. The CDR3 DNA reads TGTGCCAGCAGCTTAGGCTTAATCGGATCACCCCTCCACTTT. It encodes CASSLGLIGSPLHF.

This clone was detected once. The gene calls are TRBV15 and TRBJ2-3; 8 bases match TRBD1. This CDR3 has 15 residues. V trimming: 9 bases; J trimming: 1 base; junction bases outside the gene matches: 9. Looked up from germline, CDR1 is LNHNV and CDR2 is YYDKDF (reference sequence). CDR3 protein: CATSQGAVGTDTQYF. CDR3 bases: TGTGCCACAAGTCAGGGGGCAGTTGGCACAGATACGCAGTATTTT. Full variable domain (outside the CDR3, taken from reference TRBV15 and TRBJ2-3): DAMVIQNPRYQVTQFGKPVTLSCSQTLNHNVMYWYQQKSSQAPKLLFHYYDKDFNNEADTPDNFQSRRPNTSFCFLDIRSPGLGDTAMYLCATSQGAVGTDTQYFGPGTRLTVL.

The J gene is TRBJ1-5, the V gene TRBV28; D possibly corresponds to TRBD1 (6 bases). This CDR3 spans 16 amino acids. V lost 3 bases to trimming and J lost 6 bases, with 18 bases between them. The germline CDR1 and CDR2 sequences are MDHEN and SYDVKM. The chain's CDR3 is CASSFSGGARGQPQHF. Here the CDR3 DNA reads TGTGCCAGCAGTTTCTCCGGGGGCGCGCGGGGTCAGCCCCAGCATTTT.

This clone was seen a few times. This CDR3 is CASSQDLPQTGSLFGNSPLHF. DNA for the CDR3: TGCGCCAGCAGCCAAGATCTCCCGCAGACAGGGTCCCTGTTCGGGAATTCACCCCTCCACTTT. The chain joins TRBV4-3 to TRBJ1-6, with TRBD1 matching 7 bases. Germline CDR1 and CDR2: LGHNA and YSLEER. The CDR3 consists of 21 residues. The J segment lost 7 bases and the V segment lost 0 bases, leaving 21 bases of the junction unmatched.